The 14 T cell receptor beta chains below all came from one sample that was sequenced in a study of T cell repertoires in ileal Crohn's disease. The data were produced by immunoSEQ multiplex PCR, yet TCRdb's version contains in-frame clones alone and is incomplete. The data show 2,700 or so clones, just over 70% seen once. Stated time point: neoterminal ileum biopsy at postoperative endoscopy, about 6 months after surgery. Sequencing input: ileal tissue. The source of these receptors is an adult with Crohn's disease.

The CDR3 protein is CAWRQLAGGQYEQYF. The CDR3 nucleotides are TGTGCCTGGCGACAACTAGCGGGGGGGCAGTACGAGCAGTACTTC. The chain couples TRBV30 to TRBJ2-7; TRBD2 agrees at 13 bases. The CDR3 covers 15 residues. CDR1 GTSNPN and CDR2 SVGIG come from the germline V gene (reference sequence). Losses at the gene ends were 5 bases for V and 4 bases for J; bases not matched to a gene: 8.

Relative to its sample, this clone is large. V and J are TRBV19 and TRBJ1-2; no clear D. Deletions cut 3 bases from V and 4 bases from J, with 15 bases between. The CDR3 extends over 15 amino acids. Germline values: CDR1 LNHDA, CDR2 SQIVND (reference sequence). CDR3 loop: CASSMGDIAGYGYTF. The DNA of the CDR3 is TGTGCCAGTAGTATGGGTGACATCGCGGGCTATGGCTACACCTTC.

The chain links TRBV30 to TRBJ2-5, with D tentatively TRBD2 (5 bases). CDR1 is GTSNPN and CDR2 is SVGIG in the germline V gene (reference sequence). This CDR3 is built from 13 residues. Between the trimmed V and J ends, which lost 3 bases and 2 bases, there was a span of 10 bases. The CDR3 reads CAWSPGLQETQYF. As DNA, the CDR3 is TGTGCCTGGAGCCCCGGACTTCAAGAGACCCAGTACTTC.

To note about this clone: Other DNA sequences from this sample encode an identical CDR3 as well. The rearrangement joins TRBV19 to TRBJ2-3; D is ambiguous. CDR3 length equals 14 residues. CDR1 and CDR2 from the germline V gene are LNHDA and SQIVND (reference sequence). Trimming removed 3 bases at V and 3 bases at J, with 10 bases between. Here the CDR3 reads CASSIGDDTDTQYF. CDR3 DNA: TGTGCCAGTAGTATTGGAGACGATACAGATACGCAGTATTTT.

The chain's CDR3 is CASRRQGNEKLFF. Here the CDR3 DNA reads TGTGCCAGCAGACGACAGGGTAATGAAAAACTGTTTTTT. The chain employs TRBV28 and TRBJ1-4; 7 bases map to TRBD1. Germline values: CDR1 MDHEN, CDR2 SYDVKM. The J segment lost 4 bases and the V segment lost 6 bases, leaving 2 bases of the junction unmatched. The CDR3 runs 13 residues.

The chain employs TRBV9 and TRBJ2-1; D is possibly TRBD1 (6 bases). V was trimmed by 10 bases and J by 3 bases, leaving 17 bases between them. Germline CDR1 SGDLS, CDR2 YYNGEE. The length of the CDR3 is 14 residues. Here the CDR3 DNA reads TGTGCCCTCCGTAGAGGGGGTATCTACAATGAGCAGTTCTTC. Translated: CALRRGGIYNEQFF.

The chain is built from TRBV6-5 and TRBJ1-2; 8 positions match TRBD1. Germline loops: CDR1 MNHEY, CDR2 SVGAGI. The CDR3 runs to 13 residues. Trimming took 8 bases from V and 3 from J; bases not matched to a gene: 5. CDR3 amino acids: CASSVDRDYGYTF. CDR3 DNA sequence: TGTGCCAGCTCCGTGGACAGGGACTATGGCTACACCTTC.

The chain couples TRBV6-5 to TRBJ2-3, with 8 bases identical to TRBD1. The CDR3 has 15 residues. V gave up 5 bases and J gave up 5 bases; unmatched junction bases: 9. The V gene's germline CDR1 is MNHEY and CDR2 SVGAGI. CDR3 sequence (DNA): TGTGCCAGCAGTACGACAGGGGAATTGGGAGATACGCAGTATTTT. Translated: CASSTTGELGDTQYF.

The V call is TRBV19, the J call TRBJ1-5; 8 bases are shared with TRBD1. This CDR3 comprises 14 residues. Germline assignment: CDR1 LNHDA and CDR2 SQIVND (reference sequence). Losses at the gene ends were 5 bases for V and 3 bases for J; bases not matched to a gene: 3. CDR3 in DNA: TGTGCCAGTAGTTTCAGGGGGCTCAATCAGCCCCAGCATTTT. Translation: CASSFRGLNQPQHF.

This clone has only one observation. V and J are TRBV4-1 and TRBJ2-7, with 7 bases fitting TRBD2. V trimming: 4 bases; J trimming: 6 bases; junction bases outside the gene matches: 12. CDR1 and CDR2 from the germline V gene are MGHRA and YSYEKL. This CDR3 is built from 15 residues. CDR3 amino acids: CASSLKVGGPGEQYF. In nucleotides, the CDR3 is TGCGCCAGCAGCCTAAAAGTGGGAGGGCCAGGCGAGCAGTACTTC.

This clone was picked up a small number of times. Here the CDR3 reads CASSQVQGWTEAFF. The CDR3 coding sequence is TGCGCCAGCAGCCAAGTTCAGGGGTGGACTGAAGCTTTCTTT. The J gene is TRBJ1-1, the V gene TRBV4-3; D might be TRBD1 (6 bases). CDR3 length: 14 amino acids. The germline V gene has CDR1 LGHNA and CDR2 YSLEER. V was clipped by 1 base and J by 5 bases, with 11 bases between them.

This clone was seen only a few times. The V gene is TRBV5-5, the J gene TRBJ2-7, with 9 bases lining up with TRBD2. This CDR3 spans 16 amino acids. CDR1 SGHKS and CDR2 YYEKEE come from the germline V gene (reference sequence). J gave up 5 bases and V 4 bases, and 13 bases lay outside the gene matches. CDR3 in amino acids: CASSPDSGGSRDEQYF. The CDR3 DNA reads TGTGCCAGCAGCCCCGATAGCGGGGGATCCCGCGACGAGCAGTACTTC.

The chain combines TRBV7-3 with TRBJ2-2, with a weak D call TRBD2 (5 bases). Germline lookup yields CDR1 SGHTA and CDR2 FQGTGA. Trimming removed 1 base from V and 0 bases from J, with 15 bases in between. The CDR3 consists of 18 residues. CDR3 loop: CASSLRGLANANTGELFF. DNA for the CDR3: TGTGCCAGCAGCTTAAGAGGGTTAGCAAACGCGAACACCGGGGAGCTGTTTTTT.

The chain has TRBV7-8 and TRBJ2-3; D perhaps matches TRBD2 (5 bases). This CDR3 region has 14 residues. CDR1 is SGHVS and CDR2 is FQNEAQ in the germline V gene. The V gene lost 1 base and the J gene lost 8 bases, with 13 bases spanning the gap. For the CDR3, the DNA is TGTGCCAGCAGCTTAGACACCGCGGACTTTACGCAGTATTTT. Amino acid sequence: CASSLDTADFTQYF.